This T cell receptor beta chain was observed in a study of T cell responses to AZD1222 COVID-19 vaccine. Study details: Doses given second, at about 4 or about 12 weeks, were pooled.

Germline V gene lookup returns CDR1 SGHNT and CDR2 YENEEA. Between the trimmed V and J ends, which lost 6 bases and 5 bases, there was a span of 13 bases. The CDR3 has 13 residues. Study-level points and caveats: All repertoire sampling was performed exclusively after the peak T cell response. Recipients of two AZD1222 doses showed rising Spike-specific TCR breadth and depth. Unmutated variant regions are reportedly targeted by nearly half of spike-specific TCRs.

Repertoires were generated with immunoSEQ multiplex PCR, while TCRdb's copy carries only in-frame clones and drops some. In the table there are fewer than 150,000 clones, 93% of which are singletons. About this clone itself: Its target is unknown.

This TCR was recovered from an adult in good health. The chain employs TRBV11-3 and TRBJ2-5; no clear D gene. The sample here was peripheral blood, taken on day 0 of AZD1222 vaccination. CDR3 coding DNA: TGTGCCAGCAGTTCCTCGGGCCGGGAGACCCAGTACTTC. This sequence encodes CASSSSGRETQYF.